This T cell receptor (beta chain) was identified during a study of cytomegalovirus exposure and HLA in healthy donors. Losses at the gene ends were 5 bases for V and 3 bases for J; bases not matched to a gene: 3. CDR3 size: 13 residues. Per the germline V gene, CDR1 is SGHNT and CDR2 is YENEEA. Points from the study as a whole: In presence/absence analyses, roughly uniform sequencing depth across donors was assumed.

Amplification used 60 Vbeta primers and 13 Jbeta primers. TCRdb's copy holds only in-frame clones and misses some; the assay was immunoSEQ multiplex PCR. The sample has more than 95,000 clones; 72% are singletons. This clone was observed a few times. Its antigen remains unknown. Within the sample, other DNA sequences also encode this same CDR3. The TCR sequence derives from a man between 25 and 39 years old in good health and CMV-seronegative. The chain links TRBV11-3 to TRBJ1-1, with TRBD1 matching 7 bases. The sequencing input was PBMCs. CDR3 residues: CASSEGADTEAFF. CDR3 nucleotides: TGTGCCAGCAGCGAGGGGGCCGACACTGAAGCTTTCTTT. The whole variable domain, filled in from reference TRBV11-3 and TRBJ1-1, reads EAGVVQSPRYKIIEKKQPVAFWCNPISGHNTLYWYLQNLGQGPELLIRYENEEAVDDSQLPKDRFSAERLKGVDSTLKIQPAELGDSAVYLCASSEGADTEAFFGQGTRLTVV.